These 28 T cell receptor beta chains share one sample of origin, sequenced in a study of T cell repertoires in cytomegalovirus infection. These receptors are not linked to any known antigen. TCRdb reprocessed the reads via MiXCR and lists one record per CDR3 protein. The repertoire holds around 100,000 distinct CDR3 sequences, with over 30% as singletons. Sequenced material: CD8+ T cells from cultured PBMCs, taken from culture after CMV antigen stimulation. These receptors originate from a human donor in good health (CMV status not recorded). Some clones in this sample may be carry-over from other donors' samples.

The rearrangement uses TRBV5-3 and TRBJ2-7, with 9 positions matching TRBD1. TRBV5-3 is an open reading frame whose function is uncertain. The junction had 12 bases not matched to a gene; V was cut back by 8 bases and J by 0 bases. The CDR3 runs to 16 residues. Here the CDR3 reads CASSEPGTGNSYEQYF. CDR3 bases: TGTGCCAGCAGCGAACCCGGGACAGGGAACTCCTACGAGCAGTACTTC.

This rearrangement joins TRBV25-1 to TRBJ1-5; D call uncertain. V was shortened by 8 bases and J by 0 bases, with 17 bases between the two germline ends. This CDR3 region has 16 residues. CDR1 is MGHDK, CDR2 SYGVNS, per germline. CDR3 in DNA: TGTGCCAGCCTCGCCCACCCCAGTTATAGCAATCAGCCCCAGCATTTT. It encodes CASLAHPSYSNQPQHF.

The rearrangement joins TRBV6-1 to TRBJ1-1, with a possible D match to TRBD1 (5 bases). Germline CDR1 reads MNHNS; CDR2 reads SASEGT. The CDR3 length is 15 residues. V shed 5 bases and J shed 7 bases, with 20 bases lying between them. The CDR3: CASSLGHPGRREAFF. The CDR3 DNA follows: TGTGCCAGCAGTTTAGGGCACCCGGGACGGCGTGAAGCTTTCTTT.

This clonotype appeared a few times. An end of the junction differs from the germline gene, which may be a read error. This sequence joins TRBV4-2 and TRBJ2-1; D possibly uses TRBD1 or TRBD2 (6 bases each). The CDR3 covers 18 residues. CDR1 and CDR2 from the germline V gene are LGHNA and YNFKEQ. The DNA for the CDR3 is TGCGCCAGCAGCCAAGACGTTGTGGGGGGCACAACCTACAATGAGCAGTTCTTC. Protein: CASSQDVVGGTTYNEQFF.

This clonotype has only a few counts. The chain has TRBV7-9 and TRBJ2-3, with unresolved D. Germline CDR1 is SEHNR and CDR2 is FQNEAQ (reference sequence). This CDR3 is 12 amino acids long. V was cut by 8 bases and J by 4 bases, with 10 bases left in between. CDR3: CASRGEADTQYF. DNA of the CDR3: TGTGCCAGCCGTGGAGAGGCAGATACGCAGTATTTT.

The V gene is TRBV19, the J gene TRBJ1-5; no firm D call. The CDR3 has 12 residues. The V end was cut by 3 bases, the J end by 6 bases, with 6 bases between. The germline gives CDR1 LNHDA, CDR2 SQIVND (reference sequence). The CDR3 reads CASSIFSQPQHF. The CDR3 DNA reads TGTGCCAGTAGTATTTTTTCTCAGCCCCAGCATTTT.

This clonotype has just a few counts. The CDR3 protein is CASSGGRGGFYNEQFF. The CDR3, as DNA: TGTGCCAGCAGTGGGGGTCGCGGGGGATTCTACAATGAGCAGTTCTTC. This chain joins TRBV12-3 or TRBV12-4 and TRBJ2-1, with TRBD2 matching 7 bases. The CDR3 covers 16 residues. The V gene end was trimmed by 5 bases and the J gene end by 3 bases; junction bases not matched to a gene: 10.

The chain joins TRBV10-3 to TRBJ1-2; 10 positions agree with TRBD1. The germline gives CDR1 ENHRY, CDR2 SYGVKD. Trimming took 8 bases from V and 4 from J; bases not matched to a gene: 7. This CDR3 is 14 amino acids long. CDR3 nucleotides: TGTGCCATCTTTCGGGACAGGGGTGTCTATGGCTACACCTTC. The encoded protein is CAIFRDRGVYGYTF.

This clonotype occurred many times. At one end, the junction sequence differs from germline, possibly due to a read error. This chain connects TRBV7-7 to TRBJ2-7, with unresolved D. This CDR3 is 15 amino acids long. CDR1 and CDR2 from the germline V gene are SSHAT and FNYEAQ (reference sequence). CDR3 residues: CASSPTVRSSYEQYF. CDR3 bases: TGTGCTAGCAGCCCCACCGTGAGGTCCTCCTACGAGCAGTACTTC.

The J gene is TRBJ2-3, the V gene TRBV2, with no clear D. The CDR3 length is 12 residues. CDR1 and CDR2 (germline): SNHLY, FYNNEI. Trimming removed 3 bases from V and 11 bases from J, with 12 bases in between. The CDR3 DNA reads TGTGCCAGCAGTGACCCCGCCCTAGGGCAGTATTTT. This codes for CASSDPALGQYF.

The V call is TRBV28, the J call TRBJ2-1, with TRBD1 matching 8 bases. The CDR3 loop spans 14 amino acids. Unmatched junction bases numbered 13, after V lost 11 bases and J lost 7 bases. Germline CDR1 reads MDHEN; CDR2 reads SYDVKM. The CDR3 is CAGSRDRLENEQFF. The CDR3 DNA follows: TGTGCCGGGAGCCGGGACAGGCTTGAAAATGAGCAGTTCTTC.

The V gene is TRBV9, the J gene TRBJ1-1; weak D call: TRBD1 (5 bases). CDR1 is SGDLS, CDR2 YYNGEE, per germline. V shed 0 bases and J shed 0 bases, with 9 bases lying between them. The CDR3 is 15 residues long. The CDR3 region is CASSVGGAVNTEAFF. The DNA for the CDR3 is TGTGCCAGCAGCGTAGGAGGGGCTGTGAACACTGAAGCTTTCTTT.

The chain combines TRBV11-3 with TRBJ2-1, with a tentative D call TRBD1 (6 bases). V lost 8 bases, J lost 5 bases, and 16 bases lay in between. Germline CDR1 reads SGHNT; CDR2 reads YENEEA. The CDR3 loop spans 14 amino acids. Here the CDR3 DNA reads TGTGCCAGCGCGGGCTTGGGGGCCGACAATGAGCAGTTCTTC. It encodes CASAGLGADNEQFF.

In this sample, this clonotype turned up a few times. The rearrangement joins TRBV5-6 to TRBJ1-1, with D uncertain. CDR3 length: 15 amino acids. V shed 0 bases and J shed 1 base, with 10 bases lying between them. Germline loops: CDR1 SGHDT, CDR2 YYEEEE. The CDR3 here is CASSLVGQQNTEAFF. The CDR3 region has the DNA TGTGCCAGCAGCTTGGTCGGCCAGCAGAACACTGAAGCTTTCTTT.

CDR3 sequence: CASSLGGGLSEQYF. The CDR3 DNA follows: TGTGCCAGCAGCTTAGGCGGGGGGCTGAGCGAGCAGTACTTC. The V call is TRBV7-6, the J call TRBJ2-7; the match to TRBD2 covers 8 bases. V lost 1 base, J lost 6 bases, and 5 bases stayed unmatched. This CDR3 is 14 amino acids long. Germline CDR1 reads SGHVS; CDR2 reads FNYEAQ.

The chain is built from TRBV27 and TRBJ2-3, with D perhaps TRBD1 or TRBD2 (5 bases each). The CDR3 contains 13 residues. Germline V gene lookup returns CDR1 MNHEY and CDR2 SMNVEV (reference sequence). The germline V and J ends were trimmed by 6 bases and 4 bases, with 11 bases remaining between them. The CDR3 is CASSVGRADTQYF. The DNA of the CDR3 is TGTGCCAGCAGCGTGGGGCGGGCAGATACGCAGTATTTT.

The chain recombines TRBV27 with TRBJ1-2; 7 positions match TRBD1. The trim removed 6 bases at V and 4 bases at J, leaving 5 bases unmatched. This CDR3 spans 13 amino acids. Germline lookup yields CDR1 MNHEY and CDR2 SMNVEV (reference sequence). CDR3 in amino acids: CASSQDRVYGYTF. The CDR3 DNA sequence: TGTGCCAGCAGCCAAGACAGGGTCTATGGCTACACCTTC.

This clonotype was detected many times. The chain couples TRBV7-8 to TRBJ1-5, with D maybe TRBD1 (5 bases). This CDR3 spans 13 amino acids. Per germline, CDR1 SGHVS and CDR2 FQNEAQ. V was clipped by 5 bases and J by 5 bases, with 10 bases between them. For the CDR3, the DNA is TGTGCCAGCAGCCAAGGGGAGTATCAGCCCCAGCATTTT. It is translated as CASSQGEYQPQHF.

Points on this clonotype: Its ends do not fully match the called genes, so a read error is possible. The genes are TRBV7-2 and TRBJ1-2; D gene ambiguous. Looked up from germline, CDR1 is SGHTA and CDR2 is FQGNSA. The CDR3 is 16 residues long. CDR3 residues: CVSSSTGGPLGYGYTF. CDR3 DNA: TGTGTCAGCAGCTCGACGGGCGGGCCACTCGGCTATGGCTACACCTTC.

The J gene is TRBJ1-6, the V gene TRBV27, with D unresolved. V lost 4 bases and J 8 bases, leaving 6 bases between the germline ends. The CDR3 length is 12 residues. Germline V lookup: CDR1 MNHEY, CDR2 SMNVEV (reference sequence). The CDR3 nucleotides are TGTGCCAGCAGTTCCCCCGATTCACCCCTCCACTTT. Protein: CASSSPDSPLHF.

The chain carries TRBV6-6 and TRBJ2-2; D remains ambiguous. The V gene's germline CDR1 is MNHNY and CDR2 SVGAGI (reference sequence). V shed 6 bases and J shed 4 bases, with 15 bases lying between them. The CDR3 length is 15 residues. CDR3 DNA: TGTGCCAGCAGCCGGAAACCCCCGGGCACCGGGGAGCTGTTTTTT. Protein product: CASSRKPPGTGELFF.

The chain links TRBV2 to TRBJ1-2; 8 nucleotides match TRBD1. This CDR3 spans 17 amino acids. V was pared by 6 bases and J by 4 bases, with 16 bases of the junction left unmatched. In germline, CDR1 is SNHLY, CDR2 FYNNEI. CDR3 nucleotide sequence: TGTGCCAGCAGCCTTAGCCCGGACAGGGAAGATTCCTATGGCTACACCTTC. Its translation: CASSLSPDREDSYGYTF.

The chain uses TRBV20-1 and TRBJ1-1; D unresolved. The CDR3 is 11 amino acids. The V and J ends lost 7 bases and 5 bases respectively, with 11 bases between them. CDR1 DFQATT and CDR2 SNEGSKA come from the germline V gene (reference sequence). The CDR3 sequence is CSGAGETEAFF. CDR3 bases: TGCAGTGGGGCCGGAGAGACTGAAGCTTTCTTT.

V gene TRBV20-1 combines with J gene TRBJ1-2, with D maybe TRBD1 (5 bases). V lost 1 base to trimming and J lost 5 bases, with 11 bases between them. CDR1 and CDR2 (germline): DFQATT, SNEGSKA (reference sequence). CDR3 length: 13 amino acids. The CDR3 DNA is TGCAGTGCTAGAGCAGGGTACCGGTATGGCTACACCTTC. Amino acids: CSARAGYRYGYTF.

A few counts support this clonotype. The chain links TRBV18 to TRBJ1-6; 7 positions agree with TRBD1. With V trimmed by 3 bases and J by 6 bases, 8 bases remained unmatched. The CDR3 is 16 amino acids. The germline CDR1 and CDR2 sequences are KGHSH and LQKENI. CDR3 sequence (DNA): TGTGCCAGCTCACCGGGACAGAAGGGAGGTAATTCACCCCTCCACTTT. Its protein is CASSPGQKGGNSPLHF.

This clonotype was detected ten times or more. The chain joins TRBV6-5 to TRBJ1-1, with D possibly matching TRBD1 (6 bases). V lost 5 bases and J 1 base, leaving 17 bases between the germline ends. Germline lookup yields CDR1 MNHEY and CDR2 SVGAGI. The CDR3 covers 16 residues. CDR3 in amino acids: CASSSATDRENTEAFF. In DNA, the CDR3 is TGTGCCAGCAGTAGCGCCACGGACAGAGAGAACACTGAAGCTTTCTTT.

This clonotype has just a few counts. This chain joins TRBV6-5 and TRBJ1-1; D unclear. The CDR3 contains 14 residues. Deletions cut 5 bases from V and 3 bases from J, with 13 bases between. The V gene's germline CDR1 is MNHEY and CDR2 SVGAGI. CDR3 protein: CASSQNWRDTEAFF. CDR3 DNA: TGTGCCAGCAGTCAGAATTGGAGGGACACTGAAGCTTTCTTT.

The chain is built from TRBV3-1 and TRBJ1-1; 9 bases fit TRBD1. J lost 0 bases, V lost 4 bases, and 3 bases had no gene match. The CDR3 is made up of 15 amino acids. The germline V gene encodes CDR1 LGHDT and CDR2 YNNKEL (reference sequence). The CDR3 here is CASSPDRGLNTEAFF. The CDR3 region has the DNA TGTGCCAGCAGCCCGGACAGGGGACTGAACACTGAAGCTTTCTTT. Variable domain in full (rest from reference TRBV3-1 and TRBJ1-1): DTAVSQTPKYLVTQMGNDKSIKCEQNLGHDTMYWYKQDSKKFLKIMFSYNNKELIINETVPNRFSPKSPDKAHLNLHINSLELGDSAVYFCASSPDRGLNTEAFFGQGTRLTVV.